These 31 T cell receptor beta chains came from one sample sequenced in a study of cytomegalovirus exposure and HLA in healthy donors. Primers for the PCR totalled 60 Vbeta and 13 Jbeta. Only in-frame clones appear in the TCRdb table, and some are missing; sequencing was by immunoSEQ multiplex PCR. The table has about 130,000 clones, 81% seen once. The sequenced sample was PBMCs. Receptors originate from a woman in her forties in good health and CMV-seropositive.

This clone was seen only a few times. This chain uses TRBV29-1 with TRBJ1-1; 8 positions match TRBD1. This CDR3 contains 13 residues. J was trimmed by 5 bases and V by 5 bases; bases with no gene match: 7. Germline lookup yields CDR1 SQVTM and CDR2 ANQGSEA. The CDR3, as DNA: TGCAGCGTTACCGGACAGGGTTGGACTGAAGCTTTCTTT. Translating it yields CSVTGQGWTEAFF. Variable domain in full (rest from reference TRBV29-1 and TRBJ1-1): SAVISQKPSRDICQRGTSLTIQCQVDSQVTMMFWYRQQPGQSLTLIATANQGSEATYESGFVIDKFPISRPNLTFSTLTVSNMSPEDSSIYLCSVTGQGWTEAFFGQGTRLTVV.

The chain joins TRBV5-1 to TRBJ2-3; 14 bases line up with TRBD2. Germline lookup yields CDR1 SGHRS and CDR2 YFSETQ. The CDR3 is made up of 20 amino acids. Unmatched junction bases numbered 13, after V lost 0 bases and J lost 4 bases. Written as DNA, the CDR3 is TGCGCCAGCAGCTTGGGACTAGCGGGGGGGCCTTTCTCCGGAGCAGATACGCAGTATTTT. This codes for CASSLGLAGGPFSGADTQYF.

This chain links TRBV5-6 with TRBJ2-7; 10 positions agree with TRBD2. After removal of 0 bases from V and 3 bases from J, the junction contained 3 bases not matched to a gene. This CDR3 spans 15 amino acids. Germline assignment: CDR1 SGHDT and CDR2 YYEEEE. CDR3 in DNA: TGTGCCAGCAGCTTGGGGCTAGCGGGGGTCTACGAGCAGTACTTC. It encodes CASSLGLAGVYEQYF.

The chain couples TRBV29-1 to TRBJ2-7; no reliable D call. Per the germline V gene, CDR1 is SQVTM and CDR2 is ANQGSEA. The CDR3 has 12 amino acids. V was shortened by 4 bases and J by 1 base, with 8 bases between the two germline ends. The CDR3 sequence is CSVGGSSYEQYF. The DNA for the CDR3 is TGCAGCGTTGGAGGCAGTTCCTACGAGCAGTACTTC.

This clone was counted a few times. The chain has TRBV5-1 and TRBJ2-2, with unresolved D. Trimming took 2 bases from V and 1 from J, leaving 9 bases between them. CDR3 length: 15 residues. Germline CDR1 reads SGHRS; CDR2 reads YFSETQ. The CDR3 nucleotides are TGCGCCAGCAGCTTTTCCGCGAGGAACACCGGGGAGCTGTTTTTT. Protein: CASSFSARNTGELFF.

The chain couples TRBV7-3 to TRBJ1-5; 7 nucleotides line up with TRBD1. V shed 5 bases and J 7 bases; nucleotides not matched to a gene: 5. Germline V gene lookup returns CDR1 SGHTA and CDR2 FQGTGA. CDR3 length equals 13 residues. DNA of the CDR3: TGTGCCAGCAGCCCTGACAGGGTCCAGCCCCAGCATTTT. Protein sequence: CASSPDRVQPQHF.

This chain links TRBV10-1 with TRBJ2-7, with D perhaps matching TRBD2 (6 bases). This CDR3 region has 14 residues. Trimming removed 6 bases from V and 4 bases from J, with 16 bases in between. Germline CDR1 reads WNHNN; CDR2 reads SYGVQD (reference sequence). This CDR3 reads CASSGRDIAYEQYF. CDR3 in DNA: TGCGCCAGCAGCGGGAGAGACATCGCTTACGAGCAGTACTTC.

This clone has a handful of counts. This chain connects TRBV15 to TRBJ2-2; D unresolved. V was shortened by 1 base and J by 0 bases, with 9 bases between the two germline ends. Germline V gene sequence: CDR1 LNHNV, CDR2 YYDKDF (reference sequence). The CDR3 extends over 16 amino acids. CDR3 loop: CATSRAGGSNTGELFF. The CDR3 coding sequence is TGTGCCACCAGCAGAGCCGGCGGATCGAACACCGGGGAGCTGTTTTTT.

This clone was picked up one time. The chain employs TRBV7-2 and TRBJ2-2; TRBD2 matches 11 bases. V lost 6 bases to trimming and J lost 6 bases; unmatched junction nucleotides: 6. The CDR3 runs to 15 residues. Germline V CDR1 and CDR2: SGHTA, FQGNSA. Written as DNA, the CDR3 is TGTGCCAGCAGGCACACTAGCGGGAGCCCCGGGGAGCTGTTTTTT. It is translated as CASRHTSGSPGELFF.

This clone was seen only once. V and J are TRBV27 and TRBJ1-1; D remains ambiguous. The CDR3 has 14 amino acids. V dropped 5 bases and J dropped 0 bases, with 10 bases sitting between them. The germline CDR1 and CDR2 sequences are MNHEY and SMNVEV (reference sequence). The chain's CDR3 is CASSLMQVNTEAFF. The CDR3 coding sequence is TGTGCCAGCAGTCTCATGCAGGTGAACACTGAAGCTTTCTTT.

This CDR3 is CSVEGGYEQYF. CDR3 in DNA: TGCAGCGTTGAAGGGGGCTACGAGCAGTACTTC. V gene TRBV29-1 combines with J gene TRBJ2-5; D is ambiguous. TRBJ2-7 matches the DNA end more closely, so the J call is doubtful. The CDR3 runs 11 residues. Germline V lookup: CDR1 SQVTM, CDR2 ANQGSEA.

The rearrangement uses TRBV5-3 and TRBJ1-2; D is ambiguous. TRBV5-3 is designated an ORF whose function remains uncertain. The CDR3 is 16 amino acids. Trimming pared 7 bases from V and 4 bases from J, leaving 23 bases between. The CDR3 sequence is CARSRLVGQSIYGYTF. In DNA, the CDR3 is TGTGCCAGATCCCGCTTAGTTGGGCAATCAATCTATGGCTACACCTTC.

The V and J genes are TRBV5-6 and TRBJ2-3, with a possible D match to TRBD2 (6 bases). V was shortened by 1 base and J by 13 bases, with 10 bases between the two germline ends. CDR1 and CDR2 from the germline V gene are SGHDT and YYEEEE. The CDR3 has 11 amino acids. The CDR3 is CASSLSGLKYF. In DNA, the CDR3 is TGTGCCAGCAGCTTGTCGGGACTTAAGTATTTT.

This clone was detected only once. CDR3 amino acids: CASSLFKTGDGNTIYF. CDR3 DNA sequence: TGTGCCAGCAGCCTATTCAAGACAGGGGATGGAAACACCATATATTTT. This sequence joins TRBV7-6 and TRBJ1-3; 8 nucleotides line up with TRBD1. Losses at the gene ends were 5 bases for V and 3 bases for J; bases not matched to a gene: 9. Germline CDR1 SGHVS, CDR2 FNYEAQ. The CDR3 length is 16 residues.

The chain has TRBV6-5 and TRBJ1-6; D unclear. CDR1 and CDR2 (germline): MNHEY, SVGAGI. The CDR3 is 15 amino acids. V lost 7 bases and J lost 0, with 10 bases in between. CDR3 in amino acids: CASKPGSSYNSPLHF. The CDR3 nucleotides are TGTGCCAGCAAACCCGGGAGCTCCTATAATTCACCCCTCCACTTT.

The chain recombines TRBV7-9 with TRBJ2-4, with a possible D match to TRBD1 (7 bases). Germline V lookup: CDR1 SEHNR, CDR2 FQNEAQ (reference sequence). V lost 5 bases and J 0 bases, leaving 17 bases between the germline ends. There are 17 residues in the CDR3. The CDR3 protein is CASSDPNRGLAKNIQYF. CDR3 sequence (DNA): TGTGCCAGCAGCGATCCCAACAGGGGACTAGCCAAAAACATTCAGTACTTC.

DNA of the CDR3: TGTGCCAGCAGCGCCCGAGCGGGAGGGTTCACAGATACGCAGTATTTT. Its translation is CASSARAGGFTDTQYF. V gene TRBV9 combines with J gene TRBJ2-3, with 10 bases aligning to TRBD2. The CDR3 loop spans 16 amino acids. The V segment lost 3 bases and the J segment 2 bases; nucleotides outside the gene matches: 6. The germline CDR1 and CDR2 sequences are SGDLS and YYNGEE.

The rearrangement uses TRBV5-1 and TRBJ2-7, with 9 bases lining up with TRBD1. Unmatched junction bases numbered 9, after V lost 5 bases and J lost 3 bases. This CDR3 spans 15 amino acids. Germline CDR1 is SGHRS and CDR2 is YFSETQ. DNA for the CDR3: TGCGCCAGCAGTGCCGGGACAGGGAGTTACTACGAGCAGTACTTC. It translates to CASSAGTGSYYEQYF.

The V gene is TRBV5-1, the J gene TRBJ2-1; the match to TRBD1 covers 7 bases. The germline gives CDR1 SGHRS, CDR2 YFSETQ. Unmatched junction bases numbered 10, after V lost 4 bases and J lost 0 bases. CDR3 length: 17 residues. The CDR3 region has the DNA TGCGCCAGCAGCGTAAAAGGGTGGGACAGCTCCTACAATGAGCAGTTCTTC. This encodes CASSVKGWDSSYNEQFF.

The chain is built from TRBV2 and TRBJ1-2, with 8 bases that match TRBD1. Germline assignment: CDR1 SNHLY and CDR2 FYNNEI. With V trimmed by 10 bases and J by 8 bases, 15 bases remained unmatched. CDR3 length: 14 residues. CDR3 DNA sequence: TGTGCCACCCCGAAGCAGGGGGCCCTCGGGGGCTACACCTTC. It is translated as CATPKQGALGGYTF.

Here the CDR3 reads CASSSSGTGARKKYF. The DNA of the CDR3 is TGTGCCAGCAGTTCCTCAGGGACAGGGGCCCGCAAGAAGTACTTC. V gene TRBV28 combines with J gene TRBJ2-7; 10 bases map to TRBD1. Unmatched junction bases numbered 14, after V lost 4 bases and J lost 11 bases. Per the germline V gene, CDR1 is MDHEN and CDR2 is SYDVKM. The CDR3 runs to 15 residues.

This sequence joins TRBV7-9 and TRBJ2-4; tentatively, D is TRBD2 (5 bases). This CDR3 is built from 19 residues. The germline V gene has CDR1 SEHNR and CDR2 FQNEAQ (reference sequence). Trimming pared 1 base from V and 0 bases from J, leaving 19 bases between. The CDR3 sequence: CASSLDGRRFQLAKNIQYF. CDR3 bases: TGTGCCAGCAGCTTAGACGGACGGAGGTTTCAACTAGCCAAAAACATTCAGTACTTC.

This clone was counted a single time. The rearrangement links TRBV19 to TRBJ2-7; D is uncertain. The CDR3 runs to 14 residues. The germline gives CDR1 LNHDA, CDR2 SQIVND (reference sequence). Trimming removed 3 bases at V and 1 base at J, with 10 bases between. CDR3 DNA: TGTGCCAGTAGTATTGAATGGCAGTCCTACGAGCAGTACTTC. As protein: CASSIEWQSYEQYF.

The rearrangement joins TRBV5-1 to TRBJ2-7; 12 nucleotides line up with TRBD2. Germline V gene data show CDR1 as SGHRS and CDR2 as YFSETQ. The junction had 4 bases not matched to a gene; V was cut back by 0 bases and J by 3 bases. The CDR3 is made up of 16 amino acids. Here the CDR3 DNA reads TGCGCCAGCAGCTTGGCCCAGGGACTAGCGGGCTACGAGCAGTACTTC. As protein: CASSLAQGLAGYEQYF.

The CDR3 loop is CASSLTGANYGYTF. CDR3 DNA: TGTGCCAGCAGTTTGACAGGAGCTAACTATGGCTACACCTTC. V usage is TRBV27 and J usage is TRBJ1-2; a possible D gene is TRBD1 (6 bases). Trimming left V 3 bases short and J 0 bases short, with 8 bases between. The V gene's germline CDR1 is MNHEY and CDR2 SMNVEV (reference sequence). The CDR3 extends over 14 amino acids.

The V and J genes are TRBV29-1 and TRBJ1-2; TRBD1 is a possible D gene (5 bases). The V gene's germline CDR1 is SQVTM and CDR2 ANQGSEA. The V gene lost 1 base and the J gene lost 6 bases, with 12 bases spanning the gap. The CDR3 sequence is 13 residues long. CDR3 in amino acids: CSVEGGTVHGYTF. The CDR3 nucleotides read TGCAGCGTTGAAGGGGGCACGGTCCATGGCTACACCTTC.

V gene TRBV7-9 combines with J gene TRBJ1-2; the match to TRBD1 covers 7 bases. Germline V gene sequence: CDR1 SEHNR, CDR2 FQNEAQ (reference sequence). V gave up 5 bases and J gave up 4 bases; unmatched junction bases: 16. CDR3 length: 17 amino acids. CDR3 coding DNA: TGTGCCAGCAGCCCCGACAGGGTCGGTTCTCACTCCTATGGCTACACCTTC. Its translation is CASSPDRVGSHSYGYTF.

V and J are TRBV4-2 and TRBJ2-1; the D gene is possibly TRBD2 (7 bases). The CDR3 spans 16 residues. The V gene lost 0 bases and the J gene lost 2 bases, with 11 bases spanning the gap. The germline gives CDR1 LGHNA, CDR2 YNFKEQ. As DNA, the CDR3 is TGTGCCAGCAGCCAAGATAGGGGGACTACCTACAATGAGCAGTTCTTC. Its translation is CASSQDRGTTYNEQFF.

This rearrangement joins TRBV28 to TRBJ2-7, with TRBD2 as a possible D gene (7 bases). Germline V CDR1 and CDR2: MDHEN, SYDVKM. This CDR3 comprises 14 residues. Trimming removed 5 bases from V and 0 bases from J, with 11 bases in between. The CDR3 nucleotides are TGTGCCAGCAGTAAGGGGGGGAGCTCCTACGAGCAGTACTTC. Protein sequence: CASSKGGSSYEQYF.

The chain carries TRBV6-1 and TRBJ2-7; TRBD1 matches 8 bases. Trimming removed 6 bases from V and 1 base from J; junction bases left unmatched: 5. CDR1 MNHNS and CDR2 SASEGT come from the germline V gene. The CDR3 spans 14 residues. The CDR3 coding sequence is TGTGCCAGCAGGGGAGGACAGGGATCCTACGAGCAGTACTTC. Protein sequence: CASRGGQGSYEQYF.

V and J are TRBV27 and TRBJ2-3; 7 nucleotides agree with TRBD2. The CDR3 spans 15 residues. The V and J ends lost 8 bases and 5 bases, in that order; junction bases with no gene match: 13. Germline V gene data show CDR1 as MNHEY and CDR2 as SMNVEV (reference sequence). CDR3 loop: CASGRLAEGIDTQYF. CDR3 nucleotide sequence: TGTGCCAGCGGCCGTCTAGCGGAAGGAATAGATACGCAGTATTTT.